This T cell receptor (beta chain) was sequenced during a study of blood T cell repertoires in COVID-19. Study information: Samples came from the United States, Italy and Spain, spanning acute and convalescent COVID-19. The analysed material was cDNA or gDNA that came from T cells, B-cell-depleted T cells, or PBMCs.

In the study's own analysis: Quantification of nucleated cells was approximated via reference gene primer amplification. Data came from immunoSEQ multiplex PCR; TCRdb stores just in-frame clones and leaves some out. V and J calls and clone size are given by that table; D and trimming were obtained from the DNA. The table lists a few hundred thousand clones, around 87% of them singletons, with about 2.2% in the top ten. The CDR3 loop spans 15 amino acids. CDR1 and CDR2 (germline): LNHNV, YYDKDF (reference sequence). Trimming cost V 0 bases and J 12 bases, with 21 bases left between them. Cohorts were determined from participant-reported clinical history.

The receptor comes from a young woman who had recovered from COVID-19. Sequencing was carried out using PBMCs or T cells enriched from blood (not recorded which). The chain has TRBV15 and TRBJ2-7, with D unresolved. This CDR3 reads CATSRDSSQAYRRYF. The CDR3 DNA follows: TGTGCCACCAGCAGAGATTCTTCGCAGGCTTACAGACGGTACTTC.